This passage covers 30 T cell receptor beta chains from one sample sequenced in a study of shared clonotypes between healthy human individuals (dated by TCRdb to the early 2020s). Library prep was done by the immunoSEQ multiplex PCR assay. Held by TCRdb, this immuneACCESS table contains in-frame sequences only and omits some clones. Under half of the omission traces to an unresolved V gene where checked; the cause of the rest is unknown. This sample gives about 600,000 clones in total; less than 98% of them show up just once. The ten biggest clones cover roughly 0.05% of the sample. The sequenced sample was naive CD4+ T cells sorted from blood. Explained via the paper, the cell subset or site label denotes: CD45RA+ positively selected. These receptors were collected from a woman aged 25 to 39 in good health.

The V and J genes are TRBV10-3 and TRBJ2-2, with D possibly TRBD2 on 5 matching bases. Germline lookup yields CDR1 ENHRY and CDR2 SYGVKD. The V end was cut by 0 bases, the J end by 4 bases, with 9 bases between. The CDR3 runs to 15 residues. The CDR3: CAISESRESTGELFF. DNA of the CDR3: TGTGCCATCAGTGAGTCTCGGGAAAGCACCGGGGAGCTGTTTTTT.

The rearrangement joins TRBV28 to TRBJ2-3, with 10 bases fitting TRBD1. Germline loops: CDR1 MDHEN, CDR2 SYDVKM. The CDR3 loop spans 15 amino acids. The J segment lost 5 bases and the V segment lost 5 bases, leaving 7 bases of the junction unmatched. CDR3 bases: TGTGCCAGCAGTGGGGGACAGGGGATCGGAGATACGCAGTATTTT. It specifies CASSGGQGIGDTQYF.

This chain joins TRBV28 and TRBJ2-5; 8 bases are shared with TRBD1. V dropped 1 base and J dropped 5; count of bases not matched to a gene: 15. Germline CDR1 is MDHEN and CDR2 is SYDVKM. This CDR3 has 18 amino acids. The CDR3 spells CASSLLPGQGGRWETQYF. The CDR3 bases are TGTGCCAGCAGTTTATTACCTGGACAGGGTGGGCGATGGGAGACCCAGTACTTC.

The chain combines TRBV9 with TRBJ2-7; 8 bases align to TRBD2. Germline-derived CDR1 and CDR2 are SGDLS and YYNGEE. The CDR3 is made up of 15 amino acids. The trim removed 0 bases at V and 6 bases at J, leaving 8 bases unmatched. The CDR3 DNA is TGTGCCAGCAGCGTAGGTTATCTAGCGGGTCTCGAGCAGTACTTC. Protein sequence: CASSVGYLAGLEQYF.

The J gene is TRBJ2-5, the V gene TRBV7-9; perhaps D is TRBD1 or TRBD2 (6 bases each). The CDR3 spans 16 residues. CDR1 is SEHNR, CDR2 FQNEAQ, per germline (reference sequence). V shed 5 bases and J shed 5 bases, with 21 bases lying between them. CDR3 bases: TGTGCCAGCAGCAGGACACGTGATGGGGGGCTGGAGACCCAGTACTTC. Protein sequence: CASSRTRDGGLETQYF.

The chain is built from TRBV4-1 and TRBJ2-3, with 8 nucleotides matching TRBD2. The CDR3 length is 18 residues. Germline assignment: CDR1 MGHRA and CDR2 YSYEKL. Unmatched junction bases numbered 13, after V lost 0 bases and J lost 5 bases. CDR3 loop: CASSQDWEGAGVKDTQYF. CDR3 DNA: TGCGCCAGCAGCCAAGATTGGGAGGGAGCGGGAGTGAAAGATACGCAGTATTTT.

The J gene is TRBJ2-7, the V gene TRBV28; 11 nucleotides align to TRBD1. Germline V gives CDR1 MDHEN, CDR2 SYDVKM. The ends lost 7 bases at V and 5 bases at J; junction bases unmatched: 10. The length of the CDR3 is 15 residues. CDR3 coding DNA: TGTGCCAGCAATAAAAGGGACAGGGGGGTCGACGAGCAGTACTTC. Translating gives CASNKRDRGVDEQYF.

The chain is built from TRBV4-1 and TRBJ2-5, with D tentatively TRBD1 (5 bases). In germline, CDR1 is MGHRA, CDR2 YSYEKL. Trimming shortened V by 3 bases and J by 2 bases, and 19 bases separated the two germline ends. CDR3 length equals 17 residues. For the CDR3, the DNA is TGCGCCAGCAGCCACGGAAAGCGACAGCTTCCACAAGAGACCCAGTACTTC. Translating gives CASSHGKRQLPQETQYF.

On this clone: Other DNA sequences in this sample translate to the same CDR3. The rearrangement joins TRBV28 to TRBJ2-2, with unresolved D. CDR1 is MDHEN, CDR2 SYDVKM, per germline. The V end was cut by 5 bases, the J end by 5 bases, with 6 bases between. The CDR3 covers 12 residues. The CDR3 protein is CASSRDTGELFF. The DNA of the CDR3 is TGTGCCAGCAGTAGGGATACCGGGGAGCTGTTTTTT. Based on the CDR3 plus reference TRBV28 and TRBJ2-2, the full variable domain is DVKVTQSSRYLVKRTGEKVFLECVQDMDHENMFWYRQDPGLGLRLIYFSYDVKMKEKGDIPEGYSVSREKKERFSLILESASTNQTSMYLCASSRDTGELFFGEGSRLTVL.

This rearrangement joins TRBV29-1 to TRBJ1-2, with D perhaps matching TRBD1 (6 bases). V gave up 4 bases and J gave up 5 bases, with 14 bases separating them. CDR3 length: 13 amino acids. The germline V gene encodes CDR1 SQVTM and CDR2 ANQGSEA. Here the CDR3 DNA reads TGCAGCGTTGTGGACAGTGGGAATTATGGCTACACCTTC. Amino acids: CSVVDSGNYGYTF.

The chain uses TRBV11-2 and TRBJ2-1, with TRBD2 matching over 9 bases. Unmatched junction bases numbered 12, after V lost 0 bases and J lost 12 bases. Per the germline V gene, CDR1 is SGHAT and CDR2 is FQNNGV. The CDR3 has 16 amino acids. CDR3: CASSLELAGVSGRQFF. The DNA of the CDR3 is TGTGCCAGCAGCTTAGAATTAGCGGGAGTATCAGGGAGGCAGTTCTTC.

The chain combines TRBV11-3 with TRBJ2-1, with a tentative D call TRBD2 (6 bases). Germline V CDR1 and CDR2: SGHNT, YENEEA. Between the trimmed V and J ends, which lost 3 bases and 3 bases, there was a span of 21 bases. The CDR3 length is 18 residues. CDR3 coding DNA: TGTGCCAGCAGCTTTACTTTGTACGGGAGTGAAGACTACAATGAGCAGTTCTTC. It encodes CASSFTLYGSEDYNEQFF. The entire variable domain, with the rest obtained from reference TRBV11-3 and TRBJ2-1, is as follows: EAGVVQSPRYKIIEKKQPVAFWCNPISGHNTLYWYLQNLGQGPELLIRYENEEAVDDSQLPKDRFSAERLKGVDSTLKIQPAELGDSAVYLCASSFTLYGSEDYNEQFFGPGTRLTVL.

This chain joins TRBV28 and TRBJ1-5; D gene unclear. V was clipped by 6 bases and J by 6 bases, with 18 bases between them. CDR1 is MDHEN and CDR2 is SYDVKM in the germline V gene. The CDR3 has 15 amino acids. The CDR3 region is CASRSVQRVGQPQHF. The DNA for the CDR3 is TGTGCCAGCAGGTCGGTTCAGCGGGTCGGTCAGCCCCAGCATTTT.

This chain uses TRBV29-1 with TRBJ1-5; D might be TRBD1 (6 bases). This CDR3 is built from 13 residues. The germline CDR1 and CDR2 sequences are SQVTM and ANQGSEA. Trimming cost V 1 base and J 7 bases, with 11 bases left between them. CDR3 in DNA: TGCAGCGTTGAAGGGGGGCCAGGGCAGCCCCAGCATTTT. It encodes CSVEGGPGQPQHF.

The V gene is TRBV27, the J gene TRBJ2-3; D might be TRBD2 (6 bases). The germline CDR1 and CDR2 sequences are MNHEY and SMNVEV (reference sequence). CDR3 size: 15 residues. The ends were cut back, 6 bases at V and 0 bases at J, with 13 bases in the middle. The CDR3 loop is CASRLKAGSTDTQYF. The DNA for the CDR3 is TGTGCCAGCAGGCTTAAGGCGGGAAGCACAGATACGCAGTATTTT.

A word on this clone: The identical CDR3 is also encoded by other nucleotide sequences in the sample. The CDR3 spells CASSYSGLSTDTQYF. CDR3 nucleotides: TGTGCCAGCAGTTACTCCGGACTGAGCACAGATACGCAGTATTTT. V is TRBV6-5 and J is TRBJ2-3, with D possibly TRBD2 on 5 matching bases. CDR1 is MNHEY and CDR2 is SVGAGI in the germline V gene. The V gene lost 0 bases and the J gene lost 0 bases, with 7 bases spanning the gap. The CDR3 sequence is 15 residues long.

The chain recombines TRBV5-8 with TRBJ1-5; D unclear. The CDR3 spans 15 residues. V lost 4 bases and J lost 4, with 15 bases in between. Germline V lookup: CDR1 SGHTS, CDR2 YDEGEE. The CDR3: CASSRGLLDNQPQHF. DNA for the CDR3: TGTGCCAGCAGCAGAGGACTCTTAGATAATCAGCCCCAGCATTTT.

This chain uses TRBV28 with TRBJ2-1; D gene uncertain. CDR1 MDHEN and CDR2 SYDVKM come from the germline V gene. This CDR3 comprises 13 residues. The germline V and J ends were trimmed by 5 bases and 10 bases, with 15 bases remaining between them. CDR3 sequence (DNA): TGTGCCAGCAGTCTCCTGACTCCGAGGGAGCAGTTCTTC. It is translated as CASSLLTPREQFF.

The J gene is TRBJ2-2, the V gene TRBV5-1; 15 bases match TRBD2. The CDR3 is made up of 18 amino acids. Germline V CDR1 and CDR2: SGHRS, YFSETQ. V shed 4 bases, J shed 5 bases, and the junction held 9 bases outside the gene matches. Here the CDR3 reads CASSPRPGLAGGTGELFF. CDR3 nucleotides: TGCGCCAGCAGCCCACGGCCCGGACTAGCGGGAGGGACCGGGGAGCTGTTTTTT.

This chain uses TRBV13 with TRBJ1-1; D might be TRBD1 (5 bases). With 3 bases removed from V and 4 bases from J, the gap between germline ends came to 12 bases. This CDR3 is 14 amino acids long. CDR1 PRHDT and CDR2 FYEKMQ come from the germline V gene (reference sequence). CDR3 nucleotides: TGTGCCAGCAGCTTTGGGTACAGGCGCACTGAAGCTTTCTTT. This codes for CASSFGYRRTEAFF.

V gene TRBV7-2 combines with J gene TRBJ2-1, with a tentative D call TRBD2 (7 bases). This CDR3 has 18 residues. Germline CDR1 reads SGHTA; CDR2 reads FQGNSA. V dropped 4 bases and J dropped 3 bases, with 22 bases sitting between them. The CDR3 region is CASSSGGQGLRNYNEQFF. CDR3 nucleotide sequence: TGTGCCAGCAGCTCCGGGGGGCAGGGGCTCCGAAACTACAATGAGCAGTTCTTC.

The chain is built from TRBV7-9 and TRBJ1-1, with no clear D. Between the trimmed V and J ends, which lost 0 bases and 1 base, there was a span of 6 bases. The CDR3 length is 14 residues. Germline V gives CDR1 SEHNR, CDR2 FQNEAQ (reference sequence). The DNA for the CDR3 is TGTGCCAGCAGCTTAGCGGGCTCGAACACTGAAGCTTTCTTT. This gives the protein CASSLAGSNTEAFF.

The gene calls are TRBV5-1 and TRBJ2-7; 9 positions match TRBD1. Germline CDR1 is SGHRS and CDR2 is YFSETQ. Unmatched junction bases numbered 4, after V lost 1 base and J lost 5 bases. The CDR3 has 14 amino acids. Here the CDR3 reads CASSLTGGRDEQYF. Here the CDR3 DNA reads TGCGCCAGCAGCTTGACAGGGGGCAGGGACGAGCAGTACTTC.

The chain carries TRBV28 and TRBJ2-6; TRBD1 or TRBD2 may be the D gene (5 bases each). V lost 3 bases and J 4 bases, leaving 19 bases between the germline ends. From germline, CDR1 is MDHEN and CDR2 SYDVKM. This CDR3 spans 18 amino acids. This CDR3 reads CASSLAPGTGTGANVLTF. The DNA for the CDR3 is TGTGCCAGCAGTTTGGCCCCCGGGACCGGAACAGGGGCCAACGTCCTGACTTTC.

The CDR3 reads CASSPDRVDSPLHF. The DNA for the CDR3 is TGTGCCAGCAGCCCGGACAGGGTTGATTCACCCCTCCACTTT. The J gene is TRBJ1-6, the V gene TRBV6-5; 8 bases line up with TRBD1. The CDR3 spans 14 residues. Germline trimming cut 6 bases from V and 8 bases from J; bases unmatched to any gene: 6. Germline V gene sequence: CDR1 MNHEY, CDR2 SVGAGI.

Points on this clone: This specimen includes other DNA sequences encoding the same CDR3. J is TRBJ2-6 and V is TRBV5-1; D uncertain. Germline V lookup: CDR1 SGHRS, CDR2 YFSETQ. V lost 2 bases to trimming and J lost 4 bases, with 13 bases between them. This CDR3 is 16 amino acids long. The CDR3, as DNA: TGCGCCAGCAGCTTAGCCTCTCGGGCCGGGGCCAACGTCCTGACTTTC. It specifies CASSLASRAGANVLTF.

V usage is TRBV5-1 and J usage is TRBJ2-2, with 10 positions matching TRBD2. Germline lookup yields CDR1 SGHRS and CDR2 YFSETQ. V lost 2 bases and J lost 4; bases outside the gene matches: 8. The CDR3 has 17 residues. As DNA, the CDR3 is TGCGCCAGCAGCTTTAGAGCGGGAGGGCCGGGCACCGGGGAGCTGTTTTTT. This codes for CASSFRAGGPGTGELFF.

This clone occurred once. The chain joins TRBV28 to TRBJ1-5; 9 bases match TRBD1. Germline CDR1 MDHEN, CDR2 SYDVKM. The CDR3 runs to 13 residues. V shed 5 bases, J shed 5 bases, and the junction held 1 base outside the gene matches. Written as DNA, the CDR3 is TGTGCCAGCAGTACAGGGGGCTATCAGCCCCAGCATTTT. This translates into CASSTGGYQPQHF.

The J gene is TRBJ1-1, the V gene TRBV4-2; D ambiguous. The CDR3 runs 15 residues. Trimming removed 0 bases at V and 3 bases at J, with 11 bases between. CDR1 is LGHNA and CDR2 is YNFKEQ in the germline V gene. The chain's CDR3 is CASSQDRNRHTEAFF. DNA of the CDR3: TGTGCCAGCAGCCAAGATAGGAACAGACACACTGAAGCTTTCTTT.

The rearrangement joins TRBV11-3 to TRBJ2-1, with D unclear. V was cut by 1 base and J by 8 bases, with 9 bases left in between. Germline V gene sequence: CDR1 SGHNT, CDR2 YENEEA. This CDR3 spans 13 amino acids. Written as DNA, the CDR3 is TGTGCCAGCAGCTTAGGGTCGTCCGATGAGCAGTTCTTC. Amino acids: CASSLGSSDEQFF.